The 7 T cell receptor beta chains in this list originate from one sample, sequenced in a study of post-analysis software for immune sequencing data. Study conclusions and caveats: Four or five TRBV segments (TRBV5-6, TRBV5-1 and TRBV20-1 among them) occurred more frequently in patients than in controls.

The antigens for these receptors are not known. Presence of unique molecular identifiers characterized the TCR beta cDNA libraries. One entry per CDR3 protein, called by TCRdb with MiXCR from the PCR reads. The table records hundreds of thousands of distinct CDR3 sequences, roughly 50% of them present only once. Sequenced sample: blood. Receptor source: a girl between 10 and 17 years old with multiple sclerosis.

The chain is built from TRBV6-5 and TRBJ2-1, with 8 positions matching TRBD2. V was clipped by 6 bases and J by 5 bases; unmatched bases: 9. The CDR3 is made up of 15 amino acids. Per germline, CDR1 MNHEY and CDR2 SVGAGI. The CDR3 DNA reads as TGTGCCAGCAGCCGGGAGGGGAGGACAAACAATGAGCAGTTCTTC. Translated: CASSREGRTNNEQFF.

The CDR3 region is CASSLEPGVYGYTF. In nucleotides, the CDR3 is TGCGCCAGCAGCTTGGAGCCAGGGGTCTATGGCTACACCTTC. The J gene is TRBJ1-2, the V gene TRBV5-1, with D possibly being TRBD1 (6 bases). Germline lookup yields CDR1 SGHRS and CDR2 YFSETQ. Trimming cost V 0 bases and J 4 bases, with 10 bases left between them. The CDR3 covers 14 residues.

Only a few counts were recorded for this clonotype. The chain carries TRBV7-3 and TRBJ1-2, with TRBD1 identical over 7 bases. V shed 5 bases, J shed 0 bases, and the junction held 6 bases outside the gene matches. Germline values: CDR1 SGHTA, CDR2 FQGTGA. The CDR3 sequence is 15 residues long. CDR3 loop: CASSVGTASNYGYTF. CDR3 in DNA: TGTGCCAGCAGCGTCGGGACAGCTTCTAACTATGGCTACACCTTC.

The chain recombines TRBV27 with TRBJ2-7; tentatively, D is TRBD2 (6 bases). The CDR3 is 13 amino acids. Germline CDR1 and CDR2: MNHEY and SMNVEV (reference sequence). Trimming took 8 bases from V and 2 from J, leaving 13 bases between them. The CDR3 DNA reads TGTGCCAGCTACCGGGACTTCCCCTACGAGCAGTACTTC. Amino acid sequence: CASYRDFPYEQYF.

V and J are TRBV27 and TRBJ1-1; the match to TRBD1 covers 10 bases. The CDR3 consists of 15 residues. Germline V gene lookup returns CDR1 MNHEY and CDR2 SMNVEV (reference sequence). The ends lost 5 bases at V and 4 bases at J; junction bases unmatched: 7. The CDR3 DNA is TGTGCCAGCAGTACGCGGGACAGGGGATTCACTGAAGCTTTCTTT. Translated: CASSTRDRGFTEAFF.

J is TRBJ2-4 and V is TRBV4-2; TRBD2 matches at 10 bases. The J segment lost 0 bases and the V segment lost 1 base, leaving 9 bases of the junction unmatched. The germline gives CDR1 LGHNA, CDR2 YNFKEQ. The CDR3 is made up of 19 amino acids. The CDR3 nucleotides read TGTGCCAGCAGCCAAGGCCGAGCGGGAGGGACCTTAGCCAAAAACATTCAGTACTTC. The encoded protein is CASSQGRAGGTLAKNIQYF.

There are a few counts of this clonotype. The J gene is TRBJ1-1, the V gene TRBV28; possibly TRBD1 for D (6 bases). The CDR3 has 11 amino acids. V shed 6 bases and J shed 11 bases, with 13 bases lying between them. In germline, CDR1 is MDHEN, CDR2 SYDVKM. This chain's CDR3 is CASSPGAQAFF. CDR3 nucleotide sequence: TGTGCCAGCAGCCCGGGGGCGCAGGCTTTCTTT.